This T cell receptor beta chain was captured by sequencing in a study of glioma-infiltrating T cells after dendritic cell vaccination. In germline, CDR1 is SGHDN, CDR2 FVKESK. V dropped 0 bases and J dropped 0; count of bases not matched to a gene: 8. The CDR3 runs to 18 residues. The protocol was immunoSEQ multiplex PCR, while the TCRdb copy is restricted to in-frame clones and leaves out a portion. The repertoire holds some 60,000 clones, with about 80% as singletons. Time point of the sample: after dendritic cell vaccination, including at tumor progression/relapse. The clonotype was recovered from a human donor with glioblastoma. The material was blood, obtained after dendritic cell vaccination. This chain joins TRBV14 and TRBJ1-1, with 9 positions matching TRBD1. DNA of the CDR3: TGTGCCAGCAGCCAAGAACGAGACAGGGGGATCATGAACACTGAAGCTTTCTTT. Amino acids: CASSQERDRGIMNTEAFF.